The present T cell receptor beta chain was sequenced within a study of T-cell memory formation after mild COVID-19 (dated by TCRdb to the early 2020s). Some background on the complete study: TCR sequence clusters from the two donors were largely donor specific. Two young, previously healthy adult volunteers, one female and one male, were included in the cohort. Longitudinal TCRalpha and TCRbeta repertoire sequencing tracked T-cell clones expanding and contracting after mild COVID-19 in a couple of donors.

Concerning this clonotype: Its cognate antigen has yet to be identified. No base quality values were provided; no much bigger clone lies one nucleotide off.

Ficoll-Paque density gradient centrifugation was the method used to isolate PBMCs. The sequencer listed for this sample is Illumina NovaSeq 6000. TCRalpha and TCRbeta cDNA libraries were constructed by 5'RACE with constant-segment primers, with sample barcodes and unique molecular identifiers being introduced. RNA was extracted from every sample with Trizol reagent. The libraries were amplified in two PCR steps, and the second step added a second sample barcode and Illumina TruSeq adapters. Sequencing of libraries was performed on an Illumina NovaSeq with 2 x 150 bp paired-end reads. The original pipeline was this. With migec v1.2.7, reads were demultiplexed and then collapsed into UMI-guided consensus sequences. Using mixcr v2.1.11, UMI consensuses were aligned to TRA and TRB V and J templates and then assembled into clonotypes. A clonotype was counted as expanded or contracted only if both edgeR and NoisET called the change significant, with noise models trained on biological replicates. For edgeR calls, the thresholds were a false discovery rate-adjusted p below 0.01 and a log2 fold-change of 1. As an exploratory analysis of dynamics, max-normalized trajectories of the 1000 most abundant clonotypes were examined by PCA with hierarchical clustering. Separately sequenced CD4+ and CD8+ repertoires were used to assign a CD4 or CD8 phenotype to each responding clone. The raw public data were reprocessed by TCRdb itself: fastp quality trimming at Q25, MiXCR clonotype calling, in-frame beta chains only. Each CDR3 protein gets just one entry, which takes the most common genes and DNA from the rows behind it. These V and J calls are TCRdb output, not the study's own analysis. In this sample the table shows hundreds of thousands of distinct CDR3 sequences, approximately 13% of which occur a single time. The top ten clonotypes cover 22% of the sample.

Overall results and qualifications from the work: Contracting CD4+ clones turned up mainly in the CM and EM memory subsets, whereas EMRA was where CD8+ clones were enriched. Only two mild cases were covered in the study, and larger cohorts including severe cases with pre-infection samples were considered necessary. SARS-CoV-2 specificity was not confirmed for the second-wave clones peaking on day 37. Clones that contracted from day 15 to 85 showed balanced CD4/CD8 phenotypes, whereas a second wave of clones that expanded from day 15 to 37 leaned towards CD4+. Some responding clones were detected in pre-infection memory, suggesting pre-existing cross-reactive memory T cells joined the SARS-CoV-2 response.

Specimen: PBMCs or a T cell subset sorted from them (not recorded which). The receptor was isolated from a man between 18 and 29 years old who had mild COVID-19 (a few samples of this study predate the infection). The sample titles of this study are shuffled in the database, so cell type and time point are left out; the donor was told from shared clones.

The CDR3 protein: CASTKGGTASTGELFF. The nucleotide sequence reads TGTGCCAGCACCAAGGGGGGAACAGCTTCCACCGGGGAGCTGTTTTTT. The chain uses TRBV7-3 and TRBJ2-2; the D region may be TRBD1 or TRBD2, each matching 6 bases equally. Including cysteine and phenylalanine, the CDR3 has 16 amino acids. This entry keeps only the CDR3 DNA: 48 bases, framed from base 1. Via the germline V gene, CDR1 is SGHTA and CDR2 FQGTGA. V and J lose 7 bases and 4 bases, and a span of 19 bases separates them.